This T cell receptor (beta chain) was observed in a study of cytomegalovirus exposure and HLA in healthy donors. Study-wide results and limits: Later work found that TCR association rates differed between HLA loci; DRB1 had the most and HLA-C the fewest. A later analysis showed HLA-associated TCR beta chains outstripping equally common others in clonal expansion. The records held CMV serostatus as the only immune exposure information. Most likely, a cluster of highly shared sequence variants arose as a sequencing artifact.

With V trimmed by 3 bases and J by 1 base, 5 bases remained unmatched. The CDR3 extends over 15 amino acids. Germline values: CDR1 SGHRS, CDR2 YFSETQ. Concerning this clone: What it recognizes is unknown.

The PCR employed 60 Vbeta primers together with 13 Jbeta primers. Some clones are missing from TCRdb's copy, which holds only in-frame ones; the method was immunoSEQ multiplex PCR. The sample gives 110,000 to 150,000 clones, around three quarters of which show up once; 2.4% is in the top ten. This chain links TRBV5-1 with TRBJ1-1, with 8 bases aligning to TRBD1. The origin of this receptor is a woman aged 18-30 years in good health and CMV-seropositive. The sequenced sample consisted of PBMCs. The CDR3 sequence: CASSYSGTGNTEAFF. The CDR3 region has the DNA TGCGCCAGCAGCTATTCCGGGACAGGGAACACTGAAGCTTTCTTT. The full variable domain, completed using reference TRBV5-1 and TRBJ1-1, is KAGVTQTPRYLIKTRGQQVTLSCSPISGHRSVSWYQQTPGQGLQFLFEYFSETQRNKGNFPGRFSGRQFSNSRSEMNVSTLELGDSALYLCASSYSGTGNTEAFFGQGTRLTVV.